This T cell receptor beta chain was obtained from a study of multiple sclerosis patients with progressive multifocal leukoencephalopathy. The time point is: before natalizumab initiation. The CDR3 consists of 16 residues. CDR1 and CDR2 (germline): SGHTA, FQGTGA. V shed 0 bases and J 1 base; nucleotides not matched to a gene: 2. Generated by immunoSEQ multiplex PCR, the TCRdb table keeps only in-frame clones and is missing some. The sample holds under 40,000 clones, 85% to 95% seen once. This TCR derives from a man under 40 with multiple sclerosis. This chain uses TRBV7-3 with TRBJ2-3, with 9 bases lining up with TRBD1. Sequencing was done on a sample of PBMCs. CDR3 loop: CASSLTRDRGTDTQYF. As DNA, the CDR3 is TGTGCCAGCAGCTTAACCCGGGACAGGGGCACAGATACGCAGTATTTT.